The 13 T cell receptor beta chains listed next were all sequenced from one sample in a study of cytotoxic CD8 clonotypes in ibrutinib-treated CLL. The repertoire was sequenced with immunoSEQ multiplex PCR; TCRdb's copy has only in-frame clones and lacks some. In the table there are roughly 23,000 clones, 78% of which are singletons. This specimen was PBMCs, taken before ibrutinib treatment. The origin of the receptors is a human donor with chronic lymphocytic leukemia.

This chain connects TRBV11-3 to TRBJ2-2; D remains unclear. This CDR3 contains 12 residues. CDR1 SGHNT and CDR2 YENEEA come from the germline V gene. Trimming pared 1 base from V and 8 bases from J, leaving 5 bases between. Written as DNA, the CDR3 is TGTGCCAGCAGCTTAGGACTGGGGGAGCTGTTTTTT. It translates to CASSLGLGELFF.

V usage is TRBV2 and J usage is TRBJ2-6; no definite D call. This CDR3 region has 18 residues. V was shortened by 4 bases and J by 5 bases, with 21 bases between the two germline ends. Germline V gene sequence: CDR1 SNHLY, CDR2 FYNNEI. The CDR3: CASSVNNPIQSRANVLTF. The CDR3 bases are TGTGCCAGCAGTGTGAATAATCCGATACAAAGTCGGGCCAACGTCCTGACTTTC.

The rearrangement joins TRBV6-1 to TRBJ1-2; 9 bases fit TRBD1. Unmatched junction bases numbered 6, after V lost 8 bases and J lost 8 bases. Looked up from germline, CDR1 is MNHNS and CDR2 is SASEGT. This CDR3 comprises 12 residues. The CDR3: CASGDRARGYTF. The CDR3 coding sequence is TGTGCCAGCGGGGACAGGGCTAGAGGCTACACCTTC.

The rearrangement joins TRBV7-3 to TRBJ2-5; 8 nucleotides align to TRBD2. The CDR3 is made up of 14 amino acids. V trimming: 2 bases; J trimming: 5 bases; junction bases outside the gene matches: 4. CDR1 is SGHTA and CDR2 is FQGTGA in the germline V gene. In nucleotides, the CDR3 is TGTGCCAGCAGCTTATCGGGGGGGCTGGAGACCCAGTACTTC. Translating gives CASSLSGGLETQYF. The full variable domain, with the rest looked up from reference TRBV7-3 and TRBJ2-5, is GAGVSQTPSNKVTEKGKYVELRCDPISGHTALYWYRQSLGQGPEFLIYFQGTGAADDSGLPNDRFFAVRPEGSVSTLKIQRTERGDSAVYLCASSLSGGLETQYFGPGTRLLVL.

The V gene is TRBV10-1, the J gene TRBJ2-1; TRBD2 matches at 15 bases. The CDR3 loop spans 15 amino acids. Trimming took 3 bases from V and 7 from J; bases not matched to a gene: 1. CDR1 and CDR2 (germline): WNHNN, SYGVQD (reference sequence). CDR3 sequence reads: CASSDGTSGRNEQFF. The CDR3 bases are TGCGCCAGCAGTGATGGGACTAGCGGGAGGAATGAGCAGTTCTTC.

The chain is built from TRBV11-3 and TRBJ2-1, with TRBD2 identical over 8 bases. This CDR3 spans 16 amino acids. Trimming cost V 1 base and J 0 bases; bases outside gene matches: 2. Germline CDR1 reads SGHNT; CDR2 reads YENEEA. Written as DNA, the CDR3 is TGTGCCAGCAGCTTAGTAGCGGGAATCTCCTACAATGAGCAGTTCTTC. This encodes CASSLVAGISYNEQFF.

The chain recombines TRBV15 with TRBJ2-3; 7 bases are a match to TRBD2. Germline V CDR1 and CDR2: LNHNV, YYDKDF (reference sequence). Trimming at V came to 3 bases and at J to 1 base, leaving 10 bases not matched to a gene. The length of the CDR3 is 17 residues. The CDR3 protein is CATSSSSSGKGTDTQYF. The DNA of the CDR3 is TGTGCCACCAGCAGCTCCTCCAGCGGGAAGGGCACAGATACGCAGTATTTT.

This chain's CDR3 is CASSDPMTGQFF. The CDR3, as DNA: TGTGCCAGCAGTGACCCGATGACTGGTCAGTTCTTC. The gene calls are TRBV6-4 and TRBJ2-1; D is undetermined. The CDR3 is made up of 12 amino acids. Looked up from germline, CDR1 is MRHNA and CDR2 is SNTAGT. V shed 2 bases and J shed 13 bases, with 12 bases lying between them.

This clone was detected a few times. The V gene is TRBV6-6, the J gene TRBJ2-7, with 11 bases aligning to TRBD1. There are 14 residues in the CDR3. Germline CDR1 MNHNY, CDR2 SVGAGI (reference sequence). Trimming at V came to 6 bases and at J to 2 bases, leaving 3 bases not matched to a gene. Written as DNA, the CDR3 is TGTGCCAGCAGCCGGGACAGGGGGACCTACGAGCAGTACTTC. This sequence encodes CASSRDRGTYEQYF.

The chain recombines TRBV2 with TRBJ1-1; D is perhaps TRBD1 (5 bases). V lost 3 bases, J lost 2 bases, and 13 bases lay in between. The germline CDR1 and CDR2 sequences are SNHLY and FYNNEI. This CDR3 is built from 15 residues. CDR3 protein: CASSEVRQINTEAFF. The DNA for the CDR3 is TGTGCCAGCAGTGAGGTTCGACAGATTAACACTGAAGCTTTCTTT.

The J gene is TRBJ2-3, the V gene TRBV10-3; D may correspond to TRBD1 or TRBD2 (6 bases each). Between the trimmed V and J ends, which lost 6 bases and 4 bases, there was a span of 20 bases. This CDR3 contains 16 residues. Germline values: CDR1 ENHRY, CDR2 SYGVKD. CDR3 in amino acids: CAIRRDTRRDPDTQYF. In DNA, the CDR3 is TGTGCCATCAGGCGGGACACCCGTAGGGACCCAGATACGCAGTATTTT.

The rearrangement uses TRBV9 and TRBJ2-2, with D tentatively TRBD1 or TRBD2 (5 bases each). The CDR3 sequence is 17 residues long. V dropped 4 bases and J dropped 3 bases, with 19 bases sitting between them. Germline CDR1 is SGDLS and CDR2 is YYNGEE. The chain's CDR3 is CASSHLGGTAYTGELFF. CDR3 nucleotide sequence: TGTGCCAGCAGCCACCTTGGGGGAACAGCCTACACCGGGGAGCTGTTTTTT.

CDR3 loop: CASSVILGNEQFF. The CDR3, as DNA: TGTGCCAGCAGTGTAATCCTTGGCAATGAGCAGTTCTTC. The V and J genes are TRBV2 and TRBJ2-1; D is undetermined. The CDR3 extends over 13 amino acids. V lost 4 bases to trimming and J lost 6 bases, with 10 bases between them. From germline, CDR1 is SNHLY and CDR2 FYNNEI.